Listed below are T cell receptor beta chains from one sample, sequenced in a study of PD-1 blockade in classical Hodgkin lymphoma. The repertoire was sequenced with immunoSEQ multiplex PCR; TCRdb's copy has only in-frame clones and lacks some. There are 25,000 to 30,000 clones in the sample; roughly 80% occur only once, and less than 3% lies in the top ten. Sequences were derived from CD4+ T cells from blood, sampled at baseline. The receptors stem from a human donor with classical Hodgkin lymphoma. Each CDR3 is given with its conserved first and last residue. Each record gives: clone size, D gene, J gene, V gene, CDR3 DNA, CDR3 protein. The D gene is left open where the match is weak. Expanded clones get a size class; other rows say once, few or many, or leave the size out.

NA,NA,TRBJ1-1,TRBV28,TGTGCCAGCAGTCTATGGACAGAATTGATTCTGGCTGAAGCTTTCTTT,CASSLWTELILAEAFF
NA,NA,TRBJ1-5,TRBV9,TGTGCCAGCAGCCCCTCGGGGGCGAGCAATCAGCCCCAGCATTTT,CASSPSGASNQPQHF
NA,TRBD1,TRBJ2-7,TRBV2,TGTGCCAGCAGCAGGACAGGAGCCTACGAGCAGTACTTC,CASSRTGAYEQYF
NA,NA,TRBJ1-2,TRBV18,TGTGCCAGCTCACCAGCAGCGTCGGTTCGAGGGACCGGGATTTATAACTATGGCTACACCTTC,CASSPAASVRGTGIYNYGYTF
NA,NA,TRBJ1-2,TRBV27,TGTGCCAGCAGTTTCTTCTTTAGGGGGGACGGAGGGAACTATGGCTACACCTTC,CASSFFFRGDGGNYGYTF
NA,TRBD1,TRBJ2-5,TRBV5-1,TGCGCCAGCAGCGGAAACAGGGGGACAGGGCAAGAGACCCAGTACTTC,CASSGNRGTGQETQYF
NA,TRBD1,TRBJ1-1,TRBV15,TGTGCCACCAGCAGCCCGACAGGGGCTGCAGCTTTCTTT,CATSSPTGAAAFF
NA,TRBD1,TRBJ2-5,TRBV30,TGTGCCTGGACCGCAGGGACAGCCCAAGAGACCCAGTACTTC,CAWTAGTAQETQYF
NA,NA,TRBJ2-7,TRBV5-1,TGCGCCAGCAGCCCGCCCCTGAGGAAGGGGTCCTACGAGCAGTACTTC,CASSPPLRKGSYEQYF
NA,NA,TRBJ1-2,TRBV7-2,TGTGCCAGCAGCTTCAGGGTCATAGAAGGCTACACCTTC,CASSFRVIEGYTF
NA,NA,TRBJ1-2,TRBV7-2,TGTGCCAGCAGCTTTTCAGGGCACAGAAACTATGGCTACACCTTC,CASSFSGHRNYGYTF
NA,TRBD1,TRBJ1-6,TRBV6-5,TGTGCCAGCAGACGGGACAGGGGAAATTCACCCCTCCACTTT,CASRRDRGNSPLHF
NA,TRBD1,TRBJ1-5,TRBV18,TGTGCCAGCTCACCGGGACAGGGTGATCAGCCCCAGCATTTT,CASSPGQGDQPQHF
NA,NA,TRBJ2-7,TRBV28,TGTGCCAGCAGTCCCTCGGGCGGTGGTACCTACGAGCAGTACTTC,CASSPSGGGTYEQYF
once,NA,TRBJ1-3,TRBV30,TGTGCCTGGAGTGTACGGGGTTTCCGAAACACCATATATTTT,CAWSVRGFRNTIYF
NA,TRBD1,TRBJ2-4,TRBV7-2,TGTGCCAGCAGCTCAGGACAGGGCGGAGACATTCAGTACTTC,CASSSGQGGDIQYF
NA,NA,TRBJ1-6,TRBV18,TGTGCCAGCTCACCAACAGGAATTTATAATTCACCCCTCCACTTT,CASSPTGIYNSPLHF
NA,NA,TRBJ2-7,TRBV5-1,TGCGCCAGCAGCTTGGCCGGTGGGGACACGGGTAGGAACGAGCAGTACTTC,CASSLAGGDTGRNEQYF
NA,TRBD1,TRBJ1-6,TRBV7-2,TGTGCCAGCAGCTTGGGACAGAATTCACCCCTCCACTTT,CASSLGQNSPLHF
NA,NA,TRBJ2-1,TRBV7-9,TGTGCCAGCAGCTTGACTTACAATGAGCAGTTCTTC,CASSLTYNEQFF
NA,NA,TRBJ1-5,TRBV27,TGTGCCAGCAGTTTATCGAAGACAAATCAGCCCCAGCATTTT,CASSLSKTNQPQHF
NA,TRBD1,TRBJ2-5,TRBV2,TGTGCCAGCGAAATCCGGACAGGGGGAGAGACCCAGTACTTC,CASEIRTGGETQYF
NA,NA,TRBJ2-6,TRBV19,TGTGCCAGTAGTATAACGGTCCGATCTGGGGCCAACGTCCTGACTTTC,CASSITVRSGANVLTF
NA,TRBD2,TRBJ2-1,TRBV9,TGTGCCAGCAGCGTAACACTAGCGGGGACTTACAATGAGCAGTTCTTC,CASSVTLAGTYNEQFF
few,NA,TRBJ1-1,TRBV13,TGTGCCAGCAGCTTTGGGCAACCCGGCGCTGAAGCTTTCTTT,CASSFGQPGAEAFF
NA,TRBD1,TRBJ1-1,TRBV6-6,TGTGCCAGCAGTTGGACAGGGGGGAACACTGAAGCTTTCTTT,CASSWTGGNTEAFF
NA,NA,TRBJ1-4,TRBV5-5,TGTGCCAGCAGCTTGTCAAGGGAAAAACTGTTTTTT,CASSLSREKLFF
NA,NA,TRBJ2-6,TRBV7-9,TGTGCCAGCCTCGCGGTCGGGGCCAACGTCCTGACTTTC,CASLAVGANVLTF
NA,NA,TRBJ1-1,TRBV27,TGTGCCAGCAGTGCCCAGGGGCGCTTCTCTGAAGCTTTCTTT,CASSAQGRFSEAFF